These T cell receptor beta chains were read from a single sample in a study of cytomegalovirus exposure and HLA in healthy donors. TCRdb keeps only in-frame clones here, not all; method: immunoSEQ multiplex PCR. The table lists 99,000 or so clones, around three quarters of them singletons. The sequencing sample was made of PBMCs. The receptor source for this set is a male donor in good health and CMV-seropositive. Both conserved end residues are part of each CDR3. A D gene is named only where the DNA matches it firmly. Clone size is shown for a subset of rows, as once, few, many or a class of expanded clone.

size	V	J	D	DNA	CDR3
few	TRBV19	TRBJ2-2	TRBD1	TGTGCCACCCGAGGGACAGGGATCGCCGGGGAGCTGTTTTTT	CATRGTGIAGELFF
NA	TRBV9	TRBJ1-1	NA	TGTGCCAGCAGCGCGCACAGGGATTTGGGCACTGAAGCTTTCTTT	CASSAHRDLGTEAFF
NA	TRBV29-1	TRBJ2-5	TRBD2	TGCAGCGTTGAGTTTCCTAGCGGGGAGGCACATGGCCCGGAAGAGACCCAGTACTTC	CSVEFPSGEAHGPEETQYF
NA	TRBV4-3	TRBJ1-1	NA	TGCGCCAGCAGCCAAGATAGGAGGGGACACACTGAAGCTTTCTTT	CASSQDRRGHTEAFF
NA	TRBV2	TRBJ2-2	TRBD2	TGTGCCAGCAGGGGACTAGCGGGGAACACCGGGGAGCTGTTTTTT	CASRGLAGNTGELFF
NA	TRBV29-1	TRBJ2-5	TRBD2	TGCAGCGTTGGTGGGGGAGGGGAGCAGTACTTC	CSVGGGGEQYF
once	TRBV4-3	TRBJ2-5	NA	TGCGCCAGCAGCCAAGATCGTGACAGTAGAGAGACCCAGTACTTC	CASSQDRDSRETQYF
NA	TRBV5-1	TRBJ1-6	NA	TGCGCCAGCAGCTTGGAGGGAGTCTCGGTAGATCCCCTCCACTTT	CASSLEGVSVDPLHF
few	TRBV5-1	TRBJ2-3	TRBD1	TGCGCCAGCAGCTTGGACAGGGGAAGCACAGATACGCAGTATTTT	CASSLDRGSTDTQYF
NA	TRBV6-6	TRBJ1-2	NA	TGTGCCAGCAGTTCTTCTACAGGGAACTATGGCTACACCTTC	CASSSSTGNYGYTF
NA	TRBV18	TRBJ1-1	NA	TGTGCCAGCTCACCGAGAAACAGGGAGTCTGAAGCTTTCTTT	CASSPRNRESEAFF
NA	TRBV4-1	TRBJ1-2	NA	TGCGCCAGCAGCCAAGGGGAGGGCTTGAGTGGCTACACCTTC	CASSQGEGLSGYTF
NA	TRBV5-4	TRBJ1-2	NA	TGTGCCAGCAGCCTCCCGGGGACACTCTATGGCTACACCTTC	CASSLPGTLYGYTF
NA	TRBV5-4	TRBJ1-2	TRBD1	TGTGCCAGCTGGGACAGTATTAACTATGGCTACACCTTC	CASWDSINYGYTF
NA	TRBV5-1	TRBJ2-5	TRBD2	TGCGCCAGCAGCTTGAGCGTCAGCGGGGGAGAGACCCAGTACTTC	CASSLSVSGGETQYF
NA	TRBV9	TRBJ2-7	TRBD2	TGTGCCAGCAGCCCTGGACTAGCGGCGCATTACGAGCAGTACTTC	CASSPGLAAHYEQYF